A single sample gave rise to the 16 T cell receptor beta chains below, sequenced in a study of shared clonotypes between healthy human individuals. CD45RO-negative, CCR7-selected cells formed the naive CD8 fraction, which excluded terminally differentiated effector memory CD45RA+ cells. The repertoire was sequenced with immunoSEQ multiplex PCR; TCRdb's copy has only in-frame clones and lacks some. The sample holds 700,000 to 950,000 clones, approximately 96% seen once. The sequencing input was naive CD8+ T cells sorted from blood. The receptor source for this set is a man under 40 in good health.

The chain uses TRBV10-1 and TRBJ2-7, with TRBD1 identical over 7 bases. The CDR3 has 15 amino acids. Trimming at V came to 0 bases and at J to 5 bases, leaving 7 bases not matched to a gene. Germline-derived CDR1 and CDR2 are WNHNN and SYGVQD (reference sequence). The CDR3 DNA follows: TGCGCCAGCAGTGAGTCGGGCACAGGGGTGGACGAGCAGTACTTC. Translating gives CASSESGTGVDEQYF.

V usage is TRBV4-1 and J usage is TRBJ1-3; D remains ambiguous. Germline V gene data show CDR1 as MGHRA and CDR2 as YSYEKL. The V and J ends lost 1 base and 0 bases respectively, with 7 bases between them. The CDR3 has 15 amino acids. This CDR3 is CASSQAVPSGNTIYF. The DNA of the CDR3 is TGCGCCAGCAGCCAAGCTGTACCCTCTGGAAACACCATATATTTT.

V is TRBV14 and J is TRBJ2-2, with 9 bases aligning to TRBD2. V dropped 0 bases and J dropped 0; count of bases not matched to a gene: 17. This CDR3 is built from 22 residues. In germline, CDR1 is SGHDN, CDR2 FVKESK. Here the CDR3 DNA reads TGTGCCAGCAGCCAAGAAGGGGGGAGCAGAACTAGCGGGTACGCGAACACCGGGGAGCTGTTTTTT. As protein: CASSQEGGSRTSGYANTGELFF.

Only one count was recorded for this clone. This chain joins TRBV28 and TRBJ2-7; 8 bases are a match to TRBD2. V lost 5 bases, J lost 3 bases, and 6 bases stayed unmatched. CDR3 length equals 14 residues. The V gene's germline CDR1 is MDHEN and CDR2 SYDVKM. CDR3 residues: CASSTSGSVYEQYF. CDR3 in DNA: TGTGCCAGCAGTACCAGCGGGAGCGTCTACGAGCAGTACTTC.

The chain has TRBV29-1 and TRBJ2-2, with unresolved D. V gave up 7 bases and J gave up 7 bases, with 13 bases separating them. This CDR3 is built from 12 residues. The germline V gene encodes CDR1 SQVTM and CDR2 ANQGSEA. The CDR3 bases are TGCAGCGGCCTTGGGGTACTCGGGGAGCTGTTTTTT. It yields the protein CSGLGVLGELFF.

This clone was seen a single time. The chain is built from TRBV11-2 and TRBJ2-7; 11 positions match TRBD1. CDR3 length: 14 residues. V lost 6 bases, J lost 7 bases, and 8 bases stayed unmatched. In germline, CDR1 is SGHAT, CDR2 FQNNGV. As DNA, the CDR3 is TGTGCCAGCAGTTCCGGACAGGGGGCGTGGGAGCAGTACTTC. Amino acids: CASSSGQGAWEQYF.

As regards this clone: A far more abundant clone sits one base away, making this likely a read error. This chain links TRBV25-1 with TRBJ2-1; TRBD2 might be the D (6 bases). The germline gives CDR1 MGHDK, CDR2 SYGVNS. The length of the CDR3 is 11 residues. CDR3: CTSSPGDEQFF. The CDR3 bases are TGTACCAGCTCCCCGGGAGATGAGCAGTTCTTC. Variable domain in full (rest from reference TRBV25-1 and TRBJ2-1): EADIYQTPRYLVIGTGKKITLECSQTMGHDKMYWYQQDPGMELHLIHYSYGVNSTEKGDLSSESTVSRIRTEHFPLTLESARPSHTSQYLCTSSPGDEQFFGPGTRLTVL.

The J gene is TRBJ2-7, the V gene TRBV7-9, with D perhaps being TRBD1 or TRBD2 (5 bases each). This CDR3 region has 16 residues. The ends were cut back, 5 bases at V and 6 bases at J, with 23 bases in the middle. Germline loops: CDR1 SEHNR, CDR2 FQNEAQ (reference sequence). The DNA of the CDR3 is TGTGCCAGCAGCCTTACAAGGGGACCGCAACCCTTCGAGCAGTACTTC. Translating gives CASSLTRGPQPFEQYF.

This clone was found once. V gene TRBV29-1 combines with J gene TRBJ2-2; D may be TRBD2 (5 bases). There are 13 residues in the CDR3. V was trimmed by 7 bases and J by 1 base, leaving 10 bases between them. Germline V CDR1 and CDR2: SQVTM, ANQGSEA. The CDR3 region has the DNA TGCAGCGCTGGAAGCGGGAACACCGGGGAGCTGTTTTTT. This sequence encodes CSAGSGNTGELFF.

The chain employs TRBV7-2 and TRBJ2-3; TRBD2 matches 8 bases. The CDR3 is 18 residues long. V shed 1 base and J 2 bases; nucleotides not matched to a gene: 11. Germline-derived CDR1 and CDR2 are SGHTA and FQGNSA. The CDR3 reads CASSLGVSGNSLTDTQYF. The CDR3, as DNA: TGTGCCAGCAGCTTAGGGGTTAGCGGGAACTCTCTCACAGATACGCAGTATTTT.

This chain connects TRBV7-9 to TRBJ2-3; 8 bases line up with TRBD2. The CDR3 covers 16 residues. Trimming cost V 8 bases and J 6 bases; bases outside gene matches: 16. The germline CDR1 and CDR2 sequences are SEHNR and FQNEAQ (reference sequence). The CDR3 DNA sequence: TGTGCCAGCCGCCTGTTGGAGCGGGAGACGGGTGATACGCAGTATTTT. This encodes CASRLLERETGDTQYF.

In this sample, this clone turned up once. The gene calls are TRBV5-6 and TRBJ2-3, with unresolved D. CDR3 size: 15 residues. CDR1 is SGHDT, CDR2 YYEEEE, per germline. V was trimmed by 2 bases and J by 1 base, leaving 11 bases between them. The DNA for the CDR3 is TGTGCCAGCAGCTTAAGCAGACTTGGCACAGATACGCAGTATTTT. Translated, it gives CASSLSRLGTDTQYF.

As to this clone: Other DNA sequences in this sample translate to the same CDR3. The chain uses TRBV19 and TRBJ1-5; D not resolved. The germline V gene encodes CDR1 LNHDA and CDR2 SQIVND (reference sequence). Deletions cut 5 bases from V and 4 bases from J, with 6 bases between. The CDR3 totals 12 residues. CDR3 in DNA: TGTGCCAGTAGTCCAGGTAATCAGCCCCAGCATTTT. It codes for CASSPGNQPQHF.

The chain recombines TRBV13 with TRBJ2-3; no firm D call. Deletions cut 4 bases from V and 0 bases from J, with 5 bases between. This CDR3 has 13 residues. The germline V gene has CDR1 PRHDT and CDR2 FYEKMQ (reference sequence). The CDR3 nucleotides read TGTGCCAGCAGCTGGTCCAGCACAGATACGCAGTATTTT. Amino acid sequence: CASSWSSTDTQYF.

The chain carries TRBV6-1 and TRBJ2-7, with TRBD1 matching over 9 bases. The CDR3 contains 16 residues. V lost 0 bases to trimming and J lost 1 base; unmatched junction nucleotides: 4. Germline V gene lookup returns CDR1 MNHNS and CDR2 SASEGT. The CDR3 reads CASSEAHRGQSYEQYF. The CDR3 DNA reads TGTGCCAGCAGTGAAGCGCACAGGGGGCAGTCCTACGAGCAGTACTTC.

The rearrangement links TRBV30 to TRBJ1-2, with 7 bases identical to TRBD1. The germline V gene has CDR1 GTSNPN and CDR2 SVGIG (reference sequence). Trimming at V came to 4 bases and at J to 5 bases, leaving 10 bases not matched to a gene. CDR3 size: 14 residues. The CDR3: CAWTVWTGGYGYTF. The CDR3 region has the DNA TGTGCCTGGACCGTTTGGACAGGCGGATATGGCTACACCTTC. The entire variable domain, with the rest obtained from reference TRBV30 and TRBJ1-2, is as follows: SQTIHQWPATLVQPVGSPLSLECTVEGTSNPNLYWYRQAAGRGLQLLFYSVGIGQISSEVPQNLSASRPQDRQFILSSKKLLLSDSGFYLCAWTVWTGGYGYTFGSGTRLTVV.